These 14 T cell receptor beta chains were sequenced from one sample in a study of cytomegalovirus exposure and HLA in healthy donors (dated by TCRdb to the late 2010s). Receptor libraries were prepared by the immunoSEQ multiplex PCR assay. TCRdb took this table from immuneACCESS and kept in-frame rearrangements with V and J called. Such tables lack part of the clones; where checked against another copy, unresolved V genes explain under half of the gap, and the rest is unexplained. The sample table lists about 130,000 clones, roughly 89% of them with a count of one. About 9.9% of the sample is held by the ten biggest clonotypes. The sample consisted of PBMCs. The receptors were gathered from a woman younger than 30 in good health and CMV-seropositive.

This clone appeared a single time. The chain couples TRBV19 to TRBJ2-5; D may be TRBD2 (6 bases). V was clipped by 4 bases and J by 4 bases, with 10 bases between them. Looked up from germline, CDR1 is LNHDA and CDR2 is SQIVND (reference sequence). The CDR3 is made up of 13 amino acids. CDR3 loop: CASSTARGETQYF. The CDR3 DNA sequence: TGTGCCAGTAGTACGGCGCGGGGAGAGACCCAGTACTTC. The whole variable domain, remainder taken from reference TRBV19 and TRBJ2-5, is DGGITQSPKYLFRKEGQNVTLSCEQNLNHDAMYWYRQDPGQGLRLIYYSQIVNDFQKGDIAEGYSVSREKKESFPLTVTSAQKNPTAFYLCASSTARGETQYFGPGTRLLVL.

This rearrangement joins TRBV10-3 to TRBJ1-1, with TRBD1 as a possible D gene (5 bases). V gave up 2 bases and J gave up 8 bases, with 15 bases separating them. CDR3 length: 14 amino acids. Germline values: CDR1 ENHRY, CDR2 SYGVKD. CDR3 DNA: TGTGCCATCAGTGAGCGGGCAGGGTCCGGCGAAGCTTTCTTT. Residues: CAISERAGSGEAFF.

The chain links TRBV4-3 to TRBJ2-1; D not resolved. V was cut by 2 bases and J by 6 bases, with 20 bases left in between. The CDR3 is made up of 17 amino acids. Germline CDR1 LGHNA, CDR2 YSLEER. This CDR3 reads CASSQHHGRLTGNEQFF. Here the CDR3 DNA reads TGCGCCAGCAGCCAACACCACGGCCGTCTTACGGGCAATGAGCAGTTCTTC.

This chain uses TRBV7-3 with TRBJ2-5; D gene ambiguous. Deletions cut 2 bases from V and 7 bases from J, with 11 bases between. Germline V gene data show CDR1 as SGHTA and CDR2 as FQGTGA. The CDR3 loop spans 13 amino acids. CDR3 loop: CASSLGGSLTQYF. The CDR3 region has the DNA TGTGCCAGCAGCTTAGGCGGATCTCTGACCCAGTACTTC.

The rearrangement uses TRBV6-1 and TRBJ1-5; 7 nucleotides line up with TRBD1. The CDR3 runs 14 residues. Germline V gives CDR1 MNHNS, CDR2 SASEGT. V lost 4 bases and J lost 5; bases outside the gene matches: 5. CDR3 loop: CASSVRQGDQPQHF. The CDR3 DNA reads as TGTGCCAGCAGTGTTCGACAGGGAGATCAGCCCCAGCATTTT.

V is TRBV11-1 and J is TRBJ1-1; 8 nucleotides match TRBD1. V lost 5 bases, J lost 4 bases, and 0 bases stayed unmatched. The CDR3 length is 12 residues. In germline, CDR1 is SGHAT, CDR2 FQDESV (reference sequence). CDR3 residues: CASSTGGTEAFF. In DNA form, the CDR3 reads TGTGCCAGCAGCACAGGGGGCACTGAAGCTTTCTTT. The variable domain in full, completed from reference TRBV11-1 and TRBJ1-1, reads EAEVAQSPRYKITEKSQAVAFWCDPISGHATLYWYRQILGQGPELLVQFQDESVVDDSQLPKDRFSAERLKGVDSTLKIQPAELGDSAMYLCASSTGGTEAFFGQGTRLTVV.

This chain connects TRBV29-1 to TRBJ2-2; 13 bases line up with TRBD2. Germline values: CDR1 SQVTM, CDR2 ANQGSEA. V lost 4 bases and J lost 6; bases outside the gene matches: 8. The CDR3 contains 16 residues. The CDR3 DNA is TGCAGCGTTGCACTAGCGGGGGGGCTCCGGTCCGGGGAGCTGTTTTTT. It specifies CSVALAGGLRSGELFF.

The gene calls are TRBV5-1 and TRBJ2-3; 9 nucleotides line up with TRBD2. The J segment lost 4 bases and the V segment lost 3 bases, leaving 3 bases of the junction unmatched. Germline V gene sequence: CDR1 SGHRS, CDR2 YFSETQ. The CDR3 is 14 residues long. The CDR3 here is CASSSRLAADTQYF. Here the CDR3 DNA reads TGCGCCAGCAGCTCGCGACTAGCGGCAGATACGCAGTATTTT.

The chain couples TRBV28 to TRBJ2-7, with 7 nucleotides matching TRBD2. The CDR3 runs 17 residues. CDR1 MDHEN and CDR2 SYDVKM come from the germline V gene. Trimming took 7 bases from V and 0 from J; bases not matched to a gene: 15. CDR3 nucleotides: TGTGCCAGCAACATTAGGGGCCCGGGGGGAAGCTCCTACGAGCAGTACTTC. Its translation: CASNIRGPGGSSYEQYF.

J is TRBJ2-3 and V is TRBV6-5, with D possibly TRBD2 on 5 matching bases. V was clipped by 6 bases and J by 6 bases, with 13 bases between them. Germline CDR1 and CDR2: MNHEY and SVGAGI. This CDR3 has 13 amino acids. The CDR3 nucleotides read TGTGCCAGCAGCTGGGAGAACCCGGATACGCAGTATTTT. Translated, it gives CASSWENPDTQYF.

The chain joins TRBV13 to TRBJ1-4; a possible D gene is TRBD1 (6 bases). Deletions cut 5 bases from V and 0 bases from J, with 19 bases between. Germline loops: CDR1 PRHDT, CDR2 FYEKMQ (reference sequence). This CDR3 has 18 residues. The CDR3 loop is CASSTLQGGSATNEKLFF. In DNA form, the CDR3 reads TGTGCCAGCAGCACCCTACAGGGAGGGAGTGCAACTAATGAAAAACTGTTTTTT.

The rearrangement links TRBV11-3 to TRBJ1-2; D is unclear. Trimming pared 4 bases from V and 1 base from J, leaving 19 bases between. The CDR3 extends over 17 amino acids. The germline V gene has CDR1 SGHNT and CDR2 YENEEA. The CDR3 loop reads CASSSPLGPSDNYGYTF. The CDR3 bases are TGTGCCAGCAGCTCACCCCTCGGTCCCTCCGATAACTATGGCTACACCTTC.

The rearrangement links TRBV27 to TRBJ2-5; D not resolved. In germline, CDR1 is MNHEY, CDR2 SMNVEV (reference sequence). The CDR3 sequence is 13 residues long. The germline V and J ends were trimmed by 4 bases and 2 bases, with 8 bases remaining between them. This chain's CDR3 is CASSSWQQETQYF. The CDR3 DNA reads as TGTGCCAGCAGTTCATGGCAGCAAGAGACCCAGTACTTC.

The V and J genes are TRBV27 and TRBJ2-7; D is ambiguous. V lost 8 bases to trimming and J lost 4 bases, with 9 bases between them. CDR1 and CDR2 from the germline V gene are MNHEY and SMNVEV (reference sequence). The CDR3 length is 11 residues. The CDR3 DNA reads as TGTGCCAGCGCCGAGCATTACGAGCAGTACTTC. It translates to CASAEHYEQYF.